One and the same sample provided the 6 T cell receptor beta chains below, sequenced in a study of control samples from healthy donors and cancer patients. Libraries were prepared by immunoSEQ multiplex PCR; TCRdb keeps only in-frame clonotypes and omits some of them. The table includes roughly 190,000 clones, around 92% detected once. Sequenced input: blood. These receptors came from a woman under 40 in good health.

CDR3 DNA: TGTGCCAGCAGTTTGATACTAGAGAAGACCCAGTACTTC. Translation gives CASSLILEKTQYF. The gene calls are TRBV12-3 or TRBV12-4 and TRBJ2-5; possibly TRBD2 for D (5 bases). V lost 3 bases to trimming and J lost 6 bases, with 11 bases between them. CDR3 length: 13 amino acids.

The chain couples TRBV7-9 to TRBJ1-2; D is ambiguous. Trimming took off 5 bases at V and 3 bases at J, with 7 bases between the two ends. CDR1 SEHNR and CDR2 FQNEAQ come from the germline V gene (reference sequence). The CDR3 is 12 amino acids. The CDR3 DNA reads as TGTGCCAGCAGCCCCCGGGACTATGGCTACACCTTC. This encodes CASSPRDYGYTF.

The J gene is TRBJ1-6, the V gene TRBV15, with 7 bases matching TRBD1. Germline V lookup: CDR1 LNHNV, CDR2 YYDKDF (reference sequence). After removal of 3 bases from V and 5 bases from J, the junction contained 4 bases not matched to a gene. This CDR3 comprises 15 residues. DNA for the CDR3: TGTGCCACCAGCAGGACAGGGCGGGATAATTCACCCCTCCACTTT. Amino acids: CATSRTGRDNSPLHF.

The rearrangement links TRBV9 to TRBJ2-4; 10 nucleotides line up with TRBD2. After removal of 0 bases from V and 8 bases from J, the junction contained 8 bases not matched to a gene. The length of the CDR3 is 16 residues. Germline V gene data show CDR1 as SGDLS and CDR2 as YYNGEE. The CDR3 DNA sequence: TGTGCCAGCAGCGTAGCGGGTAGCGGGGGGCGGGACATTCAGTACTTC. This gives the protein CASSVAGSGGRDIQYF.

This rearrangement joins TRBV14 to TRBJ1-3, with 7 bases aligning to TRBD1. The germline gives CDR1 SGHDN, CDR2 FVKESK. This CDR3 spans 14 amino acids. V lost 3 bases, J lost 8 bases, and 7 bases stayed unmatched. CDR3 DNA: TGTGCCAGCAGCCAGACAGGGTCGGGAGACACCATATATTTT. Translating gives CASSQTGSGDTIYF.

The chain uses TRBV2 and TRBJ1-5, with D perhaps TRBD1 (5 bases). The V gene lost 6 bases and the J gene lost 8 bases, with 11 bases spanning the gap. Per the germline V gene, CDR1 is SNHLY and CDR2 is FYNNEI. This CDR3 is built from 12 residues. Here the CDR3 DNA reads TGTGCCAGCAGGGGGGGTGGGGAGCCCCAGCATTTT. Protein: CASRGGGEPQHF.